Described below is a single T cell receptor (beta chain) sequence and its context. What it binds is not known. This record comes from a study of cytomegalovirus exposure and HLA in healthy donors. Study observations and caveats: TCR beta sequences numbering 15,000 to 20,000 were associated with HLA alleles at 0.05 false discovery rate in a later analysis. Segments of the TCR beta V type were, in most cases, productive about 90% or about 30% of the time in an earlier analysis. Accounts indicate the classifier identified cytomegalovirus status with strong specificity and sensitivity.

60 Vbeta and 13 Jbeta primers were used in PCR. The assay was immunoSEQ multiplex PCR, and TCRdb's table has in-frame clones only and misses some. The table includes 140,000 to 150,000 clones, approximately 68% detected once. The CDR3 has 14 amino acids. Looked up from germline, CDR1 is GTSNPN and CDR2 is SVGIG (reference sequence). The V and J ends lost 1 base and 5 bases respectively, with 13 bases between them. This TCR came from a man in his forties or fifties in good health and CMV-seronegative. This rearrangement joins TRBV30 to TRBJ2-3; D may be TRBD2 (5 bases). The sequencing input was PBMCs. For the CDR3, the DNA is TGTGCCTGGAGTGAACTAGATTATAGAGATACGCAGTATTTT. This translates into CAWSELDYRDTQYF.